This TCR beta chain appears in the sequencing data of a study of naive and memory T cell subsets. An oligonucleotide containing a UMI was ligated to the 3' end of TCR cDNA. This CDR3 spans 20 amino acids. Germline V gives CDR1 LGHDT, CDR2 YNNKEL (reference sequence). With 2 bases clipped from V and 4 bases from J, the junction kept 22 bases outside the gene matches. Ligated cDNA underwent four rounds of PCR with nested alpha and beta constant region primers and SP2. MiXCR, applied by TCRdb to the 5' RACE reads, yields one record per CDR3 protein. The table records tens of thousands of distinct CDR3 sequences, about 7% of them present only once.

The rearrangement joins TRBV3-1 to TRBJ1-2; TRBD1 aligns across 7 bases. The source of this sequence is a male donor in good health. CDR3 DNA: TGTGCCAGCAGCCAAAAACTCCATGCCTCCGGGACAGCCAATTTCTATGGCTACACCTTC. The encoded protein is CASSQKLHASGTANFYGYTF. Based on the CDR3 plus reference TRBV3-1 and TRBJ1-2, the full variable domain is DTAVSQTPKYLVTQMGNDKSIKCEQNLGHDTMYWYKQDSKKFLKIMFSYNNKELIINETVPNRFSPKSPDKAHLNLHINSLELGDSAVYFCASSQKLHASGTANFYGYTFGSGTRLTVV.